A single sample is the source of the 20 T cell receptor beta chains below, sequenced in a study of metastatic and nonmetastatic thyroid tumors. With MiXCR, TCRdb called clones anew from the PCR reads. Of approximately 20,000 clones listed, approximately 22% are singletons. Patients were all untreated before their thyroid surgery. The specimen sequenced was tumor tissue. Receptors originate from a male donor with papillary thyroid cancer or a benign thyroid nodule (not recorded which). Some clones in this sample may be carry-over from other donors' samples.

This clone was recorded at least ten times. The V call is TRBV11-3, the J call TRBJ1-4; D possibly corresponds to TRBD1 (6 bases). The V gene's germline CDR1 is SGHNT and CDR2 YENEEA. This CDR3 has 15 residues. Trimming cost V 5 bases and J 7 bases, with 17 bases left between them. The CDR3 bases are TGTGCCAGCAGCCAAGAGGGGGGGTTGAGTGAAAAACTGTTTTTT. Residues: CASSQEGGLSEKLFF.

This chain joins TRBV20-1 and TRBJ2-7; D unresolved. In germline, CDR1 is DFQATT, CDR2 SNEGSKA (reference sequence). The V gene lost 3 bases and the J gene lost 0 bases, with 18 bases spanning the gap. The CDR3 runs 16 residues. CDR3 sequence: CSASPGTEKPSYEQYF. CDR3 nucleotide sequence: TGCAGTGCTAGTCCTGGAACCGAGAAGCCCTCCTACGAGCAGTACTTC.

In its sample, this clone was seen many times. The chain combines TRBV20-1 with TRBJ2-1, with 7 bases aligning to TRBD2. Germline CDR1 reads DFQATT; CDR2 reads SNEGSKA (reference sequence). The CDR3 is 11 residues long. In DNA, the CDR3 is TGCAGCCATGGCGGGGGCAATGAGCAGTTCTTC. Residues: CSHGGGNEQFF.

For this clone: The junction departs from germline at one end; a sequencing error may be responsible. The chain is built from TRBV18 and TRBJ1-2; D perhaps matches TRBD1 (5 bases). This CDR3 contains 13 residues. Germline loops: CDR1 KGHSH, CDR2 LQKENI. CDR3 in amino acids: CARSPTGLGGYTF. CDR3 DNA sequence: TGTGCCAGATCACCAACGGGGCTAGGAGGCTACACCTTC.

This clone appeared a few times. For the CDR3, the DNA is TGTGCCAGCAGCCGAAAGAGGACACTGGAGTACTTC. As protein: CASSRKRTLEYF. This sequence joins TRBV6-1 and TRBJ2-7, with TRBD1 as a possible D gene (5 bases). V shed 6 bases and J shed 11 bases, with 17 bases lying between them. The V gene's germline CDR1 is MNHNS and CDR2 SASEGT. CDR3 length: 12 residues.

This clone was seen at least ten times. The chain has TRBV20-1 and TRBJ2-7, with D possibly called TRBD1 or TRBD2 (5 bases each). Germline V CDR1 and CDR2: DFQATT, SNEGSKA (reference sequence). The CDR3 sequence is 12 residues long. Trimming cost V 2 bases and J 6 bases, with 11 bases left between them. This chain's CDR3 is CSARTDGAEQYF. The CDR3 nucleotides are TGCAGTGCTAGAACGGACGGGGCCGAGCAGTACTTC.

This clone was recorded many times. A much larger clone is a single base away; this may be a read error. Other DNA sequences in the same sample also yield this CDR3. The chain couples TRBV20-1 to TRBJ1-6; perhaps TRBD1 as D (5 bases). The V gene lost 0 bases and the J gene lost 5 bases, with 14 bases spanning the gap. The CDR3 runs 16 residues. CDR1 is DFQATT and CDR2 is SNEGSKA in the germline V gene (reference sequence). CDR3 DNA sequence: TGCAGTGCTAGAGAGATGGATATGGGGGATAATTCACCCCTCCACTTT. It encodes CSAREMDMGDNSPLHF.

Written as DNA, the CDR3 is TGTGCCAGCAGCCAGCAACCCCCAGGCTACACCTTC. Translating it yields CASSQQPPGYTF. The rearrangement joins TRBV11-2 to TRBJ1-2, with no clear D. This CDR3 contains 12 residues. V lost 5 bases to trimming and J lost 8 bases, with 12 bases between them. CDR1 SGHAT and CDR2 FQNNGV come from the germline V gene.

V usage is TRBV24-1 and J usage is TRBJ2-1, with 15 bases identical to TRBD2. The junction had 9 bases not matched to a gene; V was cut back by 6 bases and J by 7 bases. This CDR3 contains 17 residues. CDR1 is KGHDR and CDR2 is SFDVKD in the germline V gene. Here the CDR3 reads CATSTSRTSGRGNEQFF. The CDR3 DNA sequence: TGTGCCACCAGTACGTCAAGGACTAGCGGGAGGGGAAATGAGCAGTTCTTC.

This clone occurred many times. At one of its ends the junction is not consistent with the germline gene, which may arise from a read error. The chain recombines TRBV20-1 with TRBJ2-7; D may correspond to TRBD1 or TRBD2 (6 bases each). Germline V gene lookup returns CDR1 DFQATT and CDR2 SNEGSKA (reference sequence). The CDR3 covers 12 residues. CDR3 in amino acids: CSARDQWGAMFF. For the CDR3, the DNA is TGCAGTGCTAGAGATCAATGGGGGGCGATGTTCTTC.

Turning to this clone: A much more abundant neighbour one base away suggests this may be a read error. The sample has other DNA sequences that encode this CDR3 too. The chain links TRBV7-3 to TRBJ2-5; 15 positions agree with TRBD2. Germline CDR1 SGHTA, CDR2 FQGTGA. The J segment lost 2 bases and the V segment lost 4 bases, leaving 5 bases of the junction unmatched. There are 17 residues in the CDR3. CDR3 sequence: CASSWGLAGGGQETQYF. In nucleotides, the CDR3 is TGTGCCAGCAGCTGGGGACTAGCGGGAGGTGGACAAGAGACCCAGTACTTC.

The genes are TRBV4-1 and TRBJ1-2; 7 positions match TRBD1. Germline V gene data show CDR1 as MGHRA and CDR2 as YSYEKL. Losses at the gene ends were 0 bases for V and 3 bases for J; bases not matched to a gene: 10. CDR3 length: 17 residues. The CDR3 loop reads CASSQDESGGIDYGYTF. CDR3 sequence (DNA): TGCGCCAGCAGCCAAGATGAGTCAGGGGGGATAGACTATGGCTACACCTTC.

This clone appeared many times. V and J are TRBV20-1 and TRBJ2-3; D is possibly TRBD1 (6 bases). CDR3 length equals 15 residues. Germline CDR1 is DFQATT and CDR2 is SNEGSKA (reference sequence). V shed 0 bases and J shed 6 bases, with 16 bases lying between them. CDR3 amino acids: CSARDVRGSEDTQYF. DNA for the CDR3: TGCAGTGCTAGAGATGTAAGGGGGAGTGAGGATACGCAGTATTTT.

This clone was counted at least ten times. The genes are TRBV14 and TRBJ2-7; 8 bases match TRBD2. Germline CDR1 reads SGHDN; CDR2 reads FVKESK. V was pared by 1 base and J by 3 bases, with 8 bases of the junction left unmatched. The CDR3 is 16 residues long. This CDR3 reads CASSQVGSGVYYEQYF. In DNA form, the CDR3 reads TGTGCCAGCAGCCAAGTTGGTAGCGGGGTCTACTACGAGCAGTACTTC.

This clone was counted at least ten times. The rearrangement links TRBV20-1 to TRBJ2-3; D is perhaps TRBD2 (6 bases). This CDR3 has 15 amino acids. CDR1 and CDR2 from the germline V gene are DFQATT and SNEGSKA (reference sequence). The germline V and J ends were trimmed by 1 base and 2 bases, with 13 bases remaining between them. The CDR3 loop is CSARGSERVTDTQYF. For the CDR3, the DNA is TGCAGTGCTAGAGGAAGTGAGCGGGTCACAGATACGCAGTATTTT.

This clone was observed at least ten times. V usage is TRBV6-1 and J usage is TRBJ1-1, with D possibly matching TRBD1 (6 bases). Trimming took 6 bases from V and 1 from J, leaving 9 bases between them. This CDR3 is 13 amino acids long. In germline, CDR1 is MNHNS, CDR2 SASEGT. The CDR3 loop is CASSTDRNTEAFF. CDR3 in DNA: TGTGCCAGCAGCACGGACAGGAACACTGAAGCTTTCTTT.

This clone has at least ten counts. This sequence joins TRBV6-1 and TRBJ1-1; 8 bases fit TRBD1. CDR1 and CDR2 from the germline V gene are MNHNS and SASEGT. This CDR3 spans 13 amino acids. J lost 8 bases, V lost 7 bases, and 9 bases had no gene match. The CDR3 sequence is CASTTSRDREAFF. The CDR3 nucleotides are TGTGCCAGCACCACATCCCGGGACAGGGAAGCTTTCTTT.

To note about this clone: The final CDR3 position lacks the conserved phenylalanine or tryptophan, pointing to a likely read error. DNA of the CDR3: TGCGCCAGCATCTCCCTGATGACGGGTGAAAAACTGTTTTTG. Protein sequence: CASISLMTGEKLFL. The chain combines TRBV5-1 with TRBJ1-4; D is unclear. The germline V and J ends were trimmed by 6 bases and 7 bases, with 16 bases remaining between them. The CDR3 is 14 amino acids. Germline CDR1 reads SGHRS; CDR2 reads YFSETQ.

In this sample, this clone turned up a few times. A read error may be the cause here, since a much bigger clone is one base away. This sample includes further DNA sequences coding for the same CDR3. V is TRBV15 and J is TRBJ2-1, with D perhaps TRBD2 (6 bases). CDR1 is LNHNV and CDR2 is YYDKDF in the germline V gene (reference sequence). The CDR3 is 16 residues long. CDR3 bases: TGCGCCACCAGCAGAGAGGGACTCGCACCCTACAATGAGCAGTTCTTC. This codes for CATSREGLAPYNEQFF.

By sample share, this clone is medium-sized. The genes are TRBV4-3 and TRBJ2-2; D possibly corresponds to TRBD1 (6 bases). The ends were cut back, 2 bases at V and 6 bases at J, with 13 bases in the middle. The germline gives CDR1 LGHNA, CDR2 YSLEER. This CDR3 is built from 15 residues. The CDR3 sequence is CASSQSQGPPGELFF. DNA for the CDR3: TGCGCCAGCAGCCAATCCCAGGGGCCCCCCGGGGAGCTGTTTTTT.